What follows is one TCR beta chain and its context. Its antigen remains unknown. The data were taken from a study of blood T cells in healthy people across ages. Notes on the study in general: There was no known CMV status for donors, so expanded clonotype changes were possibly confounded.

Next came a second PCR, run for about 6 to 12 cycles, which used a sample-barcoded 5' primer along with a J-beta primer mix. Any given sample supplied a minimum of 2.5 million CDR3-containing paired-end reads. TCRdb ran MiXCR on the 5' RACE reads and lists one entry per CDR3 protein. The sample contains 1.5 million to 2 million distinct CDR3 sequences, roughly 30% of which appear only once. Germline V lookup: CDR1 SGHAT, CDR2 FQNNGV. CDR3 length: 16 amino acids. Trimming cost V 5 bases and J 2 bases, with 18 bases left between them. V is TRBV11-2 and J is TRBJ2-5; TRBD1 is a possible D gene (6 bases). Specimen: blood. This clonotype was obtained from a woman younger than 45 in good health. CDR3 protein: CASSPQGHTPQETQYF. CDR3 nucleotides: TGTGCCAGCAGCCCCCAGGGGCACACACCACAAGAGACCCAGTACTTC.